Here is one T cell receptor beta chain with its context. The authors made TCR beta cDNA libraries by 5'RACE template switching. This switching added a universal primer site and UMIs. For each CDR3 protein, TCRdb gives one entry from its re-call of the 5' RACE reads, without DNA. With some 390,000 distinct CDR3 sequences in the sample, the ten largest clones hold roughly a tenth. The sample originates from a study of T cells expressing NK-cell markers. Germline values: CDR1 SEHNR, CDR2 FQNEAQ (reference sequence). The CDR3 covers 16 residues. The specimen was blood T cells: a sorted CD56 or NKG2C T cell subset, CD4+ or CD8+ T cells, or bulk PBMC T cells (not recorded which). The chain employs TRBV7-9 and TRBJ2-6; TCRdb indicates TRBD1, and absent DNA this call remains unverified. This receptor was obtained from a woman aged 45-65 years in good health. The CDR3 here is CASRSGRGSGANVLTF.